These 19 T cell receptor beta chains share one sample of origin, sequenced in a study of cytomegalovirus exposure and HLA in healthy donors. Sequencing was performed with immunoSEQ multiplex PCR; in TCRdb, only in-frame clones are kept and a portion is missing. The sample includes about 330,000 clones, 86% of them seen just once. Sequencing used PBMCs. These TCRs come from a young woman in good health and CMV-seronegative.

The gene calls are TRBV5-4 and TRBJ2-4, with TRBD1 identical over 8 bases. Germline V CDR1 and CDR2: SGHNT, YYREEE (reference sequence). The V and J ends lost 4 bases and 6 bases, in that order; junction bases with no gene match: 9. The CDR3 runs to 15 residues. The CDR3 nucleotides read TGTGCCAGCAGCCTAGGGGCGGACAGGGTAAACATTCAGTACTTC. Protein product: CASSLGADRVNIQYF.

This CDR3 reads CASARLAGVEQYF. The DNA for the CDR3 is TGTGCCAGCGCCCGCCTAGCGGGAGTCGAGCAGTACTTC. This chain uses TRBV28 with TRBJ2-7; TRBD2 matches 10 bases. This CDR3 spans 13 amino acids. V trimming: 8 bases; J trimming: 6 bases; junction bases outside the gene matches: 7. Germline CDR1 is MDHEN and CDR2 is SYDVKM.

This rearrangement joins TRBV10-3 to TRBJ2-1, with 11 positions matching TRBD2. Germline CDR1 ENHRY, CDR2 SYGVKD. CDR3 size: 14 residues. J gave up 6 bases and V 6 bases, and 4 bases lay outside the gene matches. The CDR3 DNA sequence: TGTGCCATCAGCCCGGGACTAGCGGCCAATGAGCAGTTCTTC. Amino acid sequence: CAISPGLAANEQFF.

The J gene is TRBJ1-4, the V gene TRBV4-1; 9 bases are a match to TRBD1. J was trimmed by 8 bases and V by 0 bases; bases with no gene match: 10. From germline, CDR1 is MGHRA and CDR2 YSYEKL. The CDR3 is 17 amino acids. The CDR3: CASSQDGAGTGREKLFF. The CDR3 bases are TGCGCCAGCAGCCAAGATGGGGCCGGGACAGGGAGGGAAAAACTGTTTTTT.

The rearrangement joins TRBV7-8 to TRBJ2-7; 7 bases agree with TRBD1. The CDR3 runs 13 residues. Germline V gives CDR1 SGHVS, CDR2 FQNEAQ. V was pared by 5 bases and J by 4 bases, with 5 bases of the junction left unmatched. The CDR3 DNA reads as TGTGCCAGCAGCCCAGACAGGGATTACGAGCAGTACTTC. Amino acid sequence: CASSPDRDYEQYF.

J is TRBJ2-6 and V is TRBV7-2; 10 nucleotides agree with TRBD1. This CDR3 is built from 17 residues. Germline CDR1 SGHTA, CDR2 FQGNSA. V trimming: 5 bases; J trimming: 0 bases; junction bases outside the gene matches: 4. CDR3 amino acids: CASSPRDRGSGANVLTF. The CDR3 DNA sequence: TGTGCCAGCAGCCCCCGGGACAGGGGCTCTGGGGCCAACGTCCTGACTTTC.

V usage is TRBV6-5 and J usage is TRBJ2-7, with 8 bases that match TRBD2. From germline, CDR1 is MNHEY and CDR2 SVGAGI. The CDR3 has 12 amino acids. V dropped 6 bases and J dropped 6; count of bases not matched to a gene: 4. The CDR3 loop is CASRGTSLEQYF. The CDR3 DNA is TGTGCCAGCAGGGGGACTAGTCTCGAGCAGTACTTC.

V gene TRBV10-3 combines with J gene TRBJ2-7; D perhaps matches TRBD1 (6 bases). The CDR3 sequence is 16 residues long. CDR1 and CDR2 from the germline V gene are ENHRY and SYGVKD. Deletions cut 0 bases from V and 1 base from J, with 13 bases between. Written as DNA, the CDR3 is TGTGCCATCAGTGAGTCTTCGGGACACCGATCCTACGAGCAGTACTTC. Translating it yields CAISESSGHRSYEQYF.

This clone was seen just once. The chain links TRBV7-8 to TRBJ2-5; TRBD1 might be the D (5 bases). The V end lost 3 bases, the J end lost 4 bases, and 9 bases lay between the germline ends. CDR3 length: 13 amino acids. Germline lookup yields CDR1 SGHVS and CDR2 FQNEAQ. CDR3 sequence reads: CASSFQGSETQYF. Written as DNA, the CDR3 is TGTGCCAGCAGCTTCCAGGGTTCAGAGACCCAGTACTTC. Full variable domain (rest looked up from reference TRBV7-8 and TRBJ2-5): GAGVSQSPRYKVAKRGQDVALRCDPISGHVSLFWYQQALGQGPEFLTYFQNEAQLDKSGLPSDRFFAERPEGSVSTLKIQRTQQEDSAVYLCASSFQGSETQYFGPGTRLLVL.

Only a few counts were recorded for this clone. The chain joins TRBV25-1 to TRBJ1-1; D is undetermined. The length of the CDR3 is 13 residues. V was clipped by 6 bases and J by 0 bases, with 8 bases between them. Germline CDR1 is MGHDK and CDR2 is SYGVNS. This CDR3 reads CASRSTVNTEAFF. CDR3 bases: TGTGCCAGCAGATCAACAGTGAACACTGAAGCTTTCTTT.

This clone was seen only once. This chain connects TRBV2 to TRBJ2-7; 11 bases are a match to TRBD2. The CDR3 is made up of 16 amino acids. Trimming removed 6 bases from V and 4 bases from J; junction bases left unmatched: 11. Germline V CDR1 and CDR2: SNHLY, FYNNEI. The DNA of the CDR3 is TGTGCCAGCAGGGATATACTAGCGGGAGTGGGGTACGAGCAGTACTTC. Amino acids: CASRDILAGVGYEQYF.

The rearrangement uses TRBV7-9 and TRBJ2-4; a possible D gene is TRBD1 (6 bases). The germline V gene encodes CDR1 SEHNR and CDR2 FQNEAQ (reference sequence). The CDR3 sequence is 16 residues long. V was cut by 5 bases and J by 0 bases, with 14 bases left in between. As DNA, the CDR3 is TGTGCCAGCAGCGCCGGGACATTTCTAGCCAAAAACATTCAGTACTTC. As protein: CASSAGTFLAKNIQYF.

This sequence joins TRBV4-1 and TRBJ2-3; 8 bases agree with TRBD1. The CDR3 is 17 amino acids. Germline loops: CDR1 MGHRA, CDR2 YSYEKL. The junction had 12 bases not matched to a gene; V was cut back by 1 base and J by 6 bases. CDR3 protein: CASSQVMSRDRMDTQYF. CDR3 in DNA: TGCGCCAGCAGCCAAGTAATGTCTCGGGACAGGATGGATACGCAGTATTTT.

The chain combines TRBV5-1 with TRBJ2-1; 9 nucleotides align to TRBD2. Germline V gives CDR1 SGHRS, CDR2 YFSETQ. CDR3 size: 15 residues. V shed 3 bases, J shed 2 bases, and the junction held 3 bases outside the gene matches. The chain's CDR3 is CASSSGTSPYNEQFF. The CDR3 DNA reads as TGCGCCAGCAGCTCCGGGACTAGCCCCTACAATGAGCAGTTCTTC.

This chain joins TRBV9 and TRBJ2-1; TRBD2 might be the D (6 bases). Trimming left V 0 bases short and J 6 bases short, with 16 bases between. The CDR3 is 16 amino acids. In germline, CDR1 is SGDLS, CDR2 YYNGEE. CDR3 protein: CASSVEAGIGINEQFF. CDR3 bases: TGTGCCAGCAGCGTAGAGGCGGGAATAGGGATCAATGAGCAGTTCTTC.

This chain uses TRBV5-6 with TRBJ2-1, with 8 nucleotides matching TRBD1. The J segment lost 7 bases and the V segment lost 0 bases, leaving 6 bases of the junction unmatched. Germline V gene lookup returns CDR1 SGHDT and CDR2 YYEEEE. The CDR3 spans 15 residues. In nucleotides, the CDR3 is TGTGCCAGCAGCTTGGAGGGACAGGCGATAAATGAGCAGTTCTTC. Its translation: CASSLEGQAINEQFF.

This chain links TRBV9 with TRBJ2-1; D call uncertain. This CDR3 is 13 amino acids long. The germline V and J ends were trimmed by 0 bases and 3 bases, with 4 bases remaining between them. In germline, CDR1 is SGDLS, CDR2 YYNGEE. The CDR3 here is CASSVGYYNEQFF. The CDR3 DNA sequence: TGTGCCAGCAGCGTAGGCTACTACAATGAGCAGTTCTTC.

The chain employs TRBV9 and TRBJ2-2; D remains unclear. Germline loops: CDR1 SGDLS, CDR2 YYNGEE. CDR3 length: 14 amino acids. Trimming pared 4 bases from V and 5 bases from J, leaving 12 bases between. CDR3 sequence: CASSPEFQTGELFF. DNA of the CDR3: TGTGCCAGCAGCCCGGAGTTTCAGACCGGGGAGCTGTTTTTT.

This clone was detected once. The chain employs TRBV6-5 and TRBJ1-2, with D perhaps matching TRBD1 (5 bases). The ends were cut back, 2 bases at V and 1 base at J, with 14 bases in the middle. Looked up from germline, CDR1 is MNHEY and CDR2 is SVGAGI. The CDR3 length is 16 residues. The CDR3 here is CASSYGGTLLNYGYTF. CDR3 sequence (DNA): TGTGCCAGCAGTTACGGCGGGACCCTGCTTAACTATGGCTACACCTTC.